Reported below is one TCR beta chain. Its antigen remains unknown. PCR used 60 Vbeta primers and 13 Jbeta primers. Assay: immunoSEQ multiplex PCR; the TCRdb copy retains only in-frame clones and omits some. The sample lists about 160,000 clones, over 75% seen once, with about 4.4% in the top ten. This entry is derived from a study of cytomegalovirus exposure and HLA in healthy donors. Across the study: A preliminary data release comprised about 85 million unique TCRs obtained from HLA-typed donors. Genotyping of 430 or so donors showed that around 81% belonged to the Caucasian-associated ancestry cluster. The study, taken as a whole, reports: An analysis that was carried out later associated 15,000 to 20,000 TCR beta sequences with HLA alleles at 0.05 false discovery rate. Certain indistinguishable V segments, among them TRBV6-2 and TRBV6-3, were excluded.

CDR3 length equals 17 residues. Per the germline V gene, CDR1 is SGHRS and CDR2 is YFSETQ. V lost 2 bases and J lost 2; bases outside the gene matches: 9. Material: PBMCs. This TCR was sampled from a man in his forties in good health and CMV-seronegative. The V and J genes are TRBV5-1 and TRBJ2-3, with 9 positions matching TRBD2. The CDR3 loop reads CASSLPGAGGNTDTQYF. CDR3 DNA: TGCGCCAGCAGCTTACCGGGCGCGGGGGGGAACACAGATACGCAGTATTTT.